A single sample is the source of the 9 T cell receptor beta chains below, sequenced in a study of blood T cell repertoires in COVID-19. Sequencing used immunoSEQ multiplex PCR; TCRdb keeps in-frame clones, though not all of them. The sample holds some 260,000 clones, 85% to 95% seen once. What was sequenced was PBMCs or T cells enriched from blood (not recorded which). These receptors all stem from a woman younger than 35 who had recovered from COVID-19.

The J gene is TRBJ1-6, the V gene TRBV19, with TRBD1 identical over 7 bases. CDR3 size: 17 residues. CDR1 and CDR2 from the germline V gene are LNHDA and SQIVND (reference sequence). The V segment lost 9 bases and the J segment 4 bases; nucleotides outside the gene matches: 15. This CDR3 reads CASTPGQVLSYNSPLHF. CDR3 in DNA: TGTGCCAGCACCCCTGGACAGGTCCTCTCATATAATTCACCCCTCCACTTT.

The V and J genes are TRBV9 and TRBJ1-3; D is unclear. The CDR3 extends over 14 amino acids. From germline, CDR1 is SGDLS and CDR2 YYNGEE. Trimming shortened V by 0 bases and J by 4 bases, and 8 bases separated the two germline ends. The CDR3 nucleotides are TGTGCCAGCAGCGTAGTGGGCACCGGAAACACCATATATTTT. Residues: CASSVVGTGNTIYF. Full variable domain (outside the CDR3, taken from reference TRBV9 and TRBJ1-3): DSGVTQTPKHLITATGQRVTLRCSPRSGDLSVYWYQQSLDQGLQFLIQYYNGEERAKGNILERFSAQQFPDLHSELNLSSLELGDSALYFCASSVVGTGNTIYFGEGSWLTVV.

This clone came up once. CDR3 amino acids: CASSLDRGDYGYTF. CDR3 coding DNA: TGTGCCAGCAGTTTAGACAGGGGAGACTATGGCTACACCTTC. The rearrangement links TRBV27 to TRBJ1-2; 8 bases match TRBD1. The V segment lost 2 bases and the J segment 3 bases; nucleotides outside the gene matches: 2. This CDR3 has 14 residues. Germline V gene lookup returns CDR1 MNHEY and CDR2 SMNVEV (reference sequence).

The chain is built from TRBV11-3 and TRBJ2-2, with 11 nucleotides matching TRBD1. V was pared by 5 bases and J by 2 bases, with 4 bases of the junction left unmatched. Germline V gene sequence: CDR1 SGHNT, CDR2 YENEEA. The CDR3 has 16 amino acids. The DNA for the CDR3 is TGTGCCAGCAGCCCGGGACAGGGGGAAAACACCGGGGAGCTGTTTTTT. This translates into CASSPGQGENTGELFF. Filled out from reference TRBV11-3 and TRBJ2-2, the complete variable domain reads EAGVVQSPRYKIIEKKQPVAFWCNPISGHNTLYWYLQNLGQGPELLIRYENEEAVDDSQLPKDRFSAERLKGVDSTLKIQPAELGDSAVYLCASSPGQGENTGELFFGEGSRLTVL.

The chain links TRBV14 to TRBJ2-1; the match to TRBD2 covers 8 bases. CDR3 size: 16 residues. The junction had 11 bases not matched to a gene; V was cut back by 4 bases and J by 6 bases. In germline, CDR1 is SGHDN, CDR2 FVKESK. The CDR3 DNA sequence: TGTGCCAGCAGCCTCGGCGGGGCGGGAGGAACCAATGAGCAGTTCTTC. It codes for CASSLGGAGGTNEQFF.

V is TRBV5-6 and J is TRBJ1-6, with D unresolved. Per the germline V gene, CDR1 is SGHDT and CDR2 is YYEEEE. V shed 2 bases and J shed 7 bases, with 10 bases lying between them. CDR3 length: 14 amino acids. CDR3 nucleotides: TGTGCCAGCAGCTTCAAACGGGAAAATTCACCCCTCCACTTT. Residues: CASSFKRENSPLHF. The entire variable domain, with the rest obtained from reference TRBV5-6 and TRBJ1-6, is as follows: DAGVTQSPTHLIKTRGQQVTLRCSPKSGHDTVSWYQQALGQGPQFIFQYYEEEERQRGNFPDRFSGHQFPNYSSELNVNALLLGDSALYLCASSFKRENSPLHFGNGTRLTVT.

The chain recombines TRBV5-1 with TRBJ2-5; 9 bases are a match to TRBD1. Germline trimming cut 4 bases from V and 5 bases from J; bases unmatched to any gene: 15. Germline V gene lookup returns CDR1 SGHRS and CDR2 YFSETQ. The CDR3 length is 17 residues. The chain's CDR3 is CASSRTSHRDREETQYF. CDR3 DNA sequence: TGCGCCAGCAGCCGCACTTCTCACCGGGACAGGGAGGAGACCCAGTACTTC.

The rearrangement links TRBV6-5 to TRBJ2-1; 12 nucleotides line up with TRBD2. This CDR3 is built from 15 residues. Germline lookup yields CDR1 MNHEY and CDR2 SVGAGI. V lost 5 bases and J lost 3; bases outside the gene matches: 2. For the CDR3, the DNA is TGTGCCAGCAGTCCACTAGCGGGGGGCTACAATGAGCAGTTCTTC. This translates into CASSPLAGGYNEQFF.

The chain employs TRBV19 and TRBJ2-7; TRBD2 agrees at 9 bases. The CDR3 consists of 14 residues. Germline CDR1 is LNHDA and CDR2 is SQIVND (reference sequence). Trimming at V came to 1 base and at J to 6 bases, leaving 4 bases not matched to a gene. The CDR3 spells CASSIAGSGGEQYF. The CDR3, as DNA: TGTGCCAGTAGTATAGCTGGTAGCGGGGGCGAGCAGTACTTC. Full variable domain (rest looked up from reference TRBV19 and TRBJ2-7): DGGITQSPKYLFRKEGQNVTLSCEQNLNHDAMYWYRQDPGQGLRLIYYSQIVNDFQKGDIAEGYSVSREKKESFPLTVTSAQKNPTAFYLCASSIAGSGGEQYFGPGTRLTVT.